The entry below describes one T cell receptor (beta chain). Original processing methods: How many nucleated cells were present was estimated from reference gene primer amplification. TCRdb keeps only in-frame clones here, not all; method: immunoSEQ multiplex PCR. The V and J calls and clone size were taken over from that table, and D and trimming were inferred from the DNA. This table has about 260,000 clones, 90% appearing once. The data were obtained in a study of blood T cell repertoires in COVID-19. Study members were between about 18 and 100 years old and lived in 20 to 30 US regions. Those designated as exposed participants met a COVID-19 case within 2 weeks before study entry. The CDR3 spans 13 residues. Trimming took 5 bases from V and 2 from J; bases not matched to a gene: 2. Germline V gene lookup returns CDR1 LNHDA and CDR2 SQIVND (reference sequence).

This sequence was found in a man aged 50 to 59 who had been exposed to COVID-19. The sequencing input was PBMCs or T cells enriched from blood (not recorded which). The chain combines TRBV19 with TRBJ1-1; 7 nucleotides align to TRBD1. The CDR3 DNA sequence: TGTGCCAGTAGTCACAGGGGAAACACTGAAGCTTTCTTT. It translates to CASSHRGNTEAFF.